Listed below are T cell receptor beta chains from one sample, sequenced in a study of shared clonotypes between healthy human individuals. The method was immunoSEQ multiplex PCR; TCRdb's version includes in-frame clones alone and lacks a portion of them. This sample has over 800,000 clones, with about 91% found just once. The specimen sequenced was naive CD8+ T cells sorted from blood. The origin of the receptors is a man aged 25 to 40 in good health. CDR3s include the opening cysteine and the closing phenylalanine or tryptophan. The D gene is left open where the match is weak. Size values are once, few and many counts, or a class for expanded clones, and some rows have none.

D gene	V gene	J gene	clone size	CDR3 DNA	CDR3 protein
TRBD2	TRBV25-1	TRBJ2-5	NA	TGTGCCAGCAGCCTTCGGGGGGAGAGGGGAGAAGAGACCCAGTACTTC	CASSLRGERGEETQYF
NA	TRBV10-3	TRBJ2-2	NA	TGTGCCATCAGGGGGAGCTTACTGAACACCGGGGAGCTGTTTTTT	CAIRGSLLNTGELFF
TRBD2	TRBV7-9	TRBJ2-7	NA	TGTGCCAGCAGCTCTACTAGCGGGCGTTTCTACGAGCAGTACTTC	CASSSTSGRFYEQYF
TRBD1	TRBV29-1	TRBJ2-1	NA	TGCAGCGTCGCTGGACAGGGGCAGGATGAGCAGTTCTTC	CSVAGQGQDEQFF
NA	TRBV30	TRBJ1-5	NA	TGTGCCTGGAGTGTGGACAGTTCTAGCAATCAGCCCCAGCATTTT	CAWSVDSSSNQPQHF
TRBD1	TRBV15	TRBJ1-1	NA	TGTGCCACCAGGGACAGGTGGGGGGTGGTCACTGAAGCTTTCTTT	CATRDRWGVVTEAFF
NA	TRBV2	TRBJ2-7	NA	TGTGCCAGCAGTTTCACCGGGACCGACAGCTCCTACGAGCAGTACTTC	CASSFTGTDSSYEQYF
NA	TRBV15	TRBJ2-3	NA	TGTGCCACCAGCTCTTCTTCTGGGGGGCGGGATACGCAGTATTTT	CATSSSSGGRDTQYF
NA	TRBV7-9	TRBJ2-1	once	TGTGCCAGCAGCCACATCAGACCAAGCTCCTACGATGAGCAGTTCTTC	CASSHIRPSSYDEQFF
NA	TRBV9	TRBJ2-5	few	TGTGCCAGCAGCGATGCGAGCAGTTTGATGACCCAGTACTTC	CASSDASSLMTQYF
TRBD1	TRBV27	TRBJ2-7	NA	TGTGCCAGCAGTCCGATGACAGGGTGGGAGCAGTACTTC	CASSPMTGWEQYF
TRBD2	TRBV27	TRBJ2-3	NA	TGTGCCAGCAGTCCCGGGACTAGCGGGAGGGCCGGGACAGATACGCAGTATTTT	CASSPGTSGRAGTDTQYF
TRBD2	TRBV29-1	TRBJ2-7	NA	TGCAGCGTTAGGGGCCGGGCGGGAGGGCAAGGTTACGAGCAGTACTTC	CSVRGRAGGQGYEQYF
TRBD2	TRBV5-1	TRBJ2-7	NA	TGCGCCAGCAGCCCGGGAAGTCTCGGCACTAGCGGGAGGGCCTTATGGAACGAGCAGTACTTC	CASSPGSLGTSGRALWNEQYF
NA	TRBV4-1	TRBJ1-1	few	TGCGCCAGCAGCCAAGAAGAGAACACTGAAGCTTTCTTT	CASSQEENTEAFF
TRBD2	TRBV7-9	TRBJ2-1	NA	TGTGCCAGCAGCTCAAGACTAGCGGGCTACTACAATGAGCAGTTCTTC	CASSSRLAGYYNEQFF
NA	TRBV19	TRBJ2-2	NA	TGTGCCAGTAGTATAGGCACGACCAACACCGGGGAGCTGTTTTTT	CASSIGTTNTGELFF
TRBD2	TRBV28	TRBJ2-7	NA	TGTGCCAGCAGTGTCCGACTAGCGGGAGGGTACGAGCAGTACTTC	CASSVRLAGGYEQYF
NA	TRBV9	TRBJ2-2	once	TGTGCCAGCAGCATGGGGGGACTGAACACCGGGGAGCTGTTTTTT	CASSMGGLNTGELFF
NA	TRBV10-1	TRBJ2-7	NA	TGCGCCAGCAGTGAGTGGAGGGGAGACTACGAGCAGTACTTC	CASSEWRGDYEQYF
NA	TRBV18	TRBJ2-1	NA	TGTGCCAGCTCACCACAAGGGCCGGATTGGTATGAGCAGTTCTTC	CASSPQGPDWYEQFF
NA	TRBV27	TRBJ2-7	once	TGTGCCAGCCGAACTGGGGGGTACGAGCAGTACTTC	CASRTGGYEQYF
TRBD1	TRBV7-9	TRBJ1-4	once	TGTGCCAGCAGCGGGTGGACAGGGGCTAATGAAAAACTGTTTTTT	CASSGWTGANEKLFF
NA	TRBV5-1	TRBJ2-7	NA	TGCGCCAGCAGCTTGGCCATACAGGGTTCCTACGAGCAGTACTTC	CASSLAIQGSYEQYF
NA	TRBV2	TRBJ2-3	NA	TGTGCCAGCAGTGATTCCGGAACTAGCACAGATACGCAGTATTTT	CASSDSGTSTDTQYF
NA	TRBV4-1	TRBJ1-1	NA	TGCGCCAGCAGCCAAGATTTAAACACTGAAGCTTTCTTT	CASSQDLNTEAFF
NA	TRBV27	TRBJ2-3	NA	TGTGCCAGCAGTTCCCCATCCAGAGAGAACCAGGGAGTTCAGTATTTT	CASSSPSRENQGVQYF
NA	TRBV4-1	TRBJ1-4	NA	TGCGCCAGCAGCCAACAGTACTCGAGGACTAATGAAAAACTGTTTTTT	CASSQQYSRTNEKLFF
TRBD2	TRBV7-9	TRBJ2-2	NA	TGTGCCAGCAGCTTACCACTAGCGGGAAAGAACACCGGGGAGCTGTTTTTT	CASSLPLAGKNTGELFF
NA	TRBV6-1	TRBJ2-7	NA	TGTGCCAGCGATATGGGTCTCCTCTACGAGCAGTACTTC	CASDMGLLYEQYF
NA	TRBV7-9	TRBJ2-5	NA	TGTGCCAGCAGCGAGGGACAACTAAGTCAAGAGACCCAGTACTTC	CASSEGQLSQETQYF
TRBD2	TRBV18	TRBJ2-7	NA	TGTGCCAGCTCACCGGGATCTAGCGGGATAACCTACGAGCAGTACTTC	CASSPGSSGITYEQYF
NA	TRBV19	TRBJ2-7	NA	TGTGCCAGTAGTATAGGGCACAGCTACGAGCAGTACTTC	CASSIGHSYEQYF
NA	TRBV19	TRBJ2-7	NA	TGTGCCAGTAGTACCGTCAGCTACGAGCAGTACTTC	CASSTVSYEQYF
NA	TRBV7-9	TRBJ2-1	few	TGTGCCAGCAGCGCCATTAACCGCCCCAATGAGCAGTTCTTC	CASSAINRPNEQFF
TRBD1	TRBV27	TRBJ2-3	NA	TGTGCCAGCTCCAATATCAGGACAGGCTTTCTCACAGATACGCAGTATTTT	CASSNIRTGFLTDTQYF
TRBD2	TRBV27	TRBJ2-7	NA	TGTGCCAGCAGTTCCGGGACTAGCGGACATTACGAGCAGTACTTC	CASSSGTSGHYEQYF
NA	TRBV7-7	TRBJ2-5	NA	TGTGCCAGCAGCTTTGGTCTGAGCGGACAAGAGACCCAGTACTTC	CASSFGLSGQETQYF
NA	TRBV19	TRBJ1-5	NA	TGTGCCAGTAGTTCATCGTCGATCGTTCGGGGGGCTGGGCAGCCCCAGCATTTT	CASSSSSIVRGAGQPQHF
TRBD1	TRBV28	TRBJ2-7	few	TGTGCCAGCAGTCCCGGGACAGACTACGAGCAGTACTTC	CASSPGTDYEQYF
TRBD2	TRBV5-1	TRBJ2-5	NA	TGCGCCAGCAGCGCCACTAGCGGACAAGAGACCCAGTACTTC	CASSATSGQETQYF
NA	TRBV28	TRBJ1-2	NA	TGTGCCAGCAGTTGGACATCCGGCTATGGCTACACCTTC	CASSWTSGYGYTF
NA	TRBV7-9	TRBJ1-4	NA	TGTGCCAGCAGCTTAAGGAGCGGGGGGAGTACCCATGAAAAACTGTTTTTT	CASSLRSGGSTHEKLFF
NA	TRBV27	TRBJ2-7	NA	TGTGCCAGCAGTTTATTGGGGGAGACCTACGAGCAGTACTTC	CASSLLGETYEQYF
NA	TRBV9	TRBJ2-2	NA	TGTGCCAGCAGCTCAACAGGGAACACCGGGGAGCTGTTTTTT	CASSSTGNTGELFF